This TCR beta chain emerged from a study of T cell responses to AZD1222 COVID-19 vaccine. Produced via immunoSEQ multiplex PCR; TCRdb's table is partial and in-frame only. This sample has some 150,000 clones; around 90% occur once, and the top ten carry about 3.3%. Germline V gene sequence: CDR1 SGHTA, CDR2 FQGNSA. V lost 1 base and J lost 4; bases outside the gene matches: 4. CDR3 length equals 15 residues. The sequence was obtained from an adult who received the AZD1222 COVID-19 vaccine. This chain links TRBV7-2 with TRBJ2-1, with 7 bases identical to TRBD2. The sample consisted of peripheral blood, taken 28 days after the second AZD1222 dose. The CDR3 is CASSLEGTKYNEQFF. As DNA, the CDR3 is TGTGCCAGCAGCTTAGAAGGGACTAAGTACAATGAGCAGTTCTTC.